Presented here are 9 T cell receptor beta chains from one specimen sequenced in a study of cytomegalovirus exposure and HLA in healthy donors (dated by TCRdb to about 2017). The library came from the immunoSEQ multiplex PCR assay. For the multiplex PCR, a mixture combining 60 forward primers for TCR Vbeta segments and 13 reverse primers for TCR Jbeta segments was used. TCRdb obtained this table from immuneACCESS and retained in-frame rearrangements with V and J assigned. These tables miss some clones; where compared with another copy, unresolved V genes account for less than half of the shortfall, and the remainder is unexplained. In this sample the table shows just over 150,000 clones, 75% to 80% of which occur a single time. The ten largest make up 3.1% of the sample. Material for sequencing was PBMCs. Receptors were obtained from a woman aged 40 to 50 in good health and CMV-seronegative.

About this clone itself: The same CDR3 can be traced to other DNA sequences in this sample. This CDR3 is CASSASGGTDTQYF. CDR3 nucleotides: TGTGCCAGCAGCGCCTCGGGGGGCACAGATACGCAGTATTTT. The chain links TRBV9 to TRBJ2-3; a possible D gene is TRBD2 (6 bases). The CDR3 consists of 14 residues. Trimming left V 3 bases short and J 1 base short, with 9 bases between. Looked up from germline, CDR1 is SGDLS and CDR2 is YYNGEE.

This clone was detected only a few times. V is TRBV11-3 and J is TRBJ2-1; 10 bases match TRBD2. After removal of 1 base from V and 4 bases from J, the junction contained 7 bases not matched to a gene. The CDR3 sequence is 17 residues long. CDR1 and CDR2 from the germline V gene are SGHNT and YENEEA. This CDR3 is CASSLGFSGGAYNEQFF. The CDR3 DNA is TGTGCCAGCAGCTTAGGTTTCAGCGGGGGGGCTTACAATGAGCAGTTCTTC.

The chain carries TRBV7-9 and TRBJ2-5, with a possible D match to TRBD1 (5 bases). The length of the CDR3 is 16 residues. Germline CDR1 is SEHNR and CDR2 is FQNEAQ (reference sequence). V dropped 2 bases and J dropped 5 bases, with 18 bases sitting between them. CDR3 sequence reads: CASSLNAATKGETQYF. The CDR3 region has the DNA TGTGCCAGCAGCTTAAACGCAGCGACCAAGGGGGAGACCCAGTACTTC.

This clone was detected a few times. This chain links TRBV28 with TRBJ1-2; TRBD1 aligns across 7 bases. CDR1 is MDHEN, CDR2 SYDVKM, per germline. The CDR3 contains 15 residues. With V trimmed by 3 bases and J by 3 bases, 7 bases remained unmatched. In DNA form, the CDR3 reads TGTGCCAGCAGTTTCGGGCAGGGGGGCGACTATGGCTACACCTTC. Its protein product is CASSFGQGGDYGYTF.

This CDR3 is CASSQGGLAGGREQFF. In nucleotides, the CDR3 is TGTGCCAGCAGCCAAGGGGGACTAGCGGGGGGGCGTGAGCAGTTCTTC. The rearrangement uses TRBV7-2 and TRBJ2-1; 16 bases line up with TRBD2. CDR1 and CDR2 (germline): SGHTA, FQGNSA. V dropped 5 bases and J dropped 9; count of bases not matched to a gene: 7. CDR3 length equals 16 residues.

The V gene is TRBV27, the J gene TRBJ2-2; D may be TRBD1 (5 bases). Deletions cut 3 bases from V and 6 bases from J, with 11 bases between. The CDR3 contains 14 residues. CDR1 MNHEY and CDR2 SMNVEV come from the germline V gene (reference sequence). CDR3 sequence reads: CASSFSMTAGELFF. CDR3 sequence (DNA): TGTGCCAGCAGTTTCAGTATGACAGCCGGGGAGCTGTTTTTT.

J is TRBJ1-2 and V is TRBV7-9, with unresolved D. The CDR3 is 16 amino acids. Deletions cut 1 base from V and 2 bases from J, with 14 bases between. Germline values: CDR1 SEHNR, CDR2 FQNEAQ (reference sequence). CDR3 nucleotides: TGTGCCAGCAGCTTAGTTTTCGGCAGGAAGAACTATGGCTACACCTTC. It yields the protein CASSLVFGRKNYGYTF.

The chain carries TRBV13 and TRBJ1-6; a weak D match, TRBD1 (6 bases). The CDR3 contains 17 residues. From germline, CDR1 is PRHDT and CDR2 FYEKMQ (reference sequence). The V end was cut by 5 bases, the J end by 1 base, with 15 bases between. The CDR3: CASSPGGQGSYNSPLHF. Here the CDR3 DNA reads TGTGCCAGCAGCCCCGGGGGGCAAGGGTCCTATAATTCACCCCTCCACTTT.

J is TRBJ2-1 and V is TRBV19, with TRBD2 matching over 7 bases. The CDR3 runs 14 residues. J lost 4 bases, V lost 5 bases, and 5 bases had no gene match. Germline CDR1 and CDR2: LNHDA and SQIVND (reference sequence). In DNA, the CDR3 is TGTGCCAGTAGTGCCGGGACTACTTACAATGAGCAGTTCTTC. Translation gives CASSAGTTYNEQFF.